The 13 T cell receptor beta chains in this list originate from one sample, sequenced in a study of CD8 T cells in ankylosing spondylitis. Each CDR3 protein gets one entry after TCRdb re-called the 5' RACE reads with MiXCR. The table has around 150,000 distinct CDR3 sequences, roughly 10% seen once; the top ten hold roughly 4%. The sequenced material came from blood, either unsorted or a sorted T cell fraction (not recorded which). The source is a female donor with ankylosing spondylitis or in good health (not recorded which).

This clonotype was observed many times. The V call is TRBV19, the J call TRBJ1-2; tentatively, D is TRBD1 (5 bases). Germline V gene data show CDR1 as LNHDA and CDR2 as SQIVND (reference sequence). The CDR3 has 16 amino acids. V dropped 6 bases and J dropped 5 bases, with 22 bases sitting between them. CDR3 sequence (DNA): TGTGCCAGTAGCAACTATATCAGCCGGGGCGGGTATGGCTACACCTTC. This translates into CASSNYISRGGYGYTF.

The gene calls are TRBV5-1 and TRBJ2-1; 7 bases are shared with TRBD2. V trimming: 0 bases; J trimming: 4 bases; junction bases outside the gene matches: 7. Germline V gene data show CDR1 as SGHRS and CDR2 as YFSETQ. CDR3 length equals 16 residues. The DNA for the CDR3 is TGCGCCAGCAGCTTGGCTGCGGGAGCGAGGTACAATGAGCAGTTCTTC. Translation gives CASSLAAGARYNEQFF.

This clonotype was recorded at least ten times. This chain joins TRBV20-1 and TRBJ2-1; 9 nucleotides align to TRBD2. CDR1 is DFQATT and CDR2 is SNEGSKA in the germline V gene (reference sequence). After removal of 6 bases from V and 7 bases from J, the junction contained 10 bases not matched to a gene. CDR3 length: 14 residues. The CDR3 loop reads CSAPDGLAGNEQFF. The CDR3 DNA is TGCAGTGCCCCAGACGGGCTAGCGGGAAATGAGCAGTTCTTC.

In this sample, this clonotype turned up many times. The chain uses TRBV5-6 and TRBJ1-4, with D maybe TRBD1 (5 bases). The V gene lost 3 bases and the J gene lost 3 bases, with 18 bases spanning the gap. The CDR3 extends over 17 amino acids. Looked up from germline, CDR1 is SGHDT and CDR2 is YYEEEE. CDR3 bases: TGTGCCAGCAGCTGGACCGGGGCGGTAATGGCTAATGAAAAACTGTTTTTT. Amino acid sequence: CASSWTGAVMANEKLFF.

This clonotype has ten or more counts. The V and J genes are TRBV20-1 and TRBJ2-3, with D possibly TRBD2 on 5 matching bases. This CDR3 contains 16 residues. Germline CDR1 and CDR2: DFQATT and SNEGSKA (reference sequence). The V end was cut by 1 base, the J end by 0 bases, with 14 bases between. CDR3 amino acids: CSARAPRGTSTDTQYF. The CDR3 nucleotides are TGCAGTGCTAGAGCCCCTCGGGGAACTAGCACAGATACGCAGTATTTT.

This clonotype was seen a handful of times. V and J are TRBV10-3 and TRBJ2-7, with D hard to call. The ends were cut back, 4 bases at V and 6 bases at J, with 13 bases in the middle. CDR3 length equals 13 residues. Germline V gene lookup returns CDR1 ENHRY and CDR2 SYGVKD. The CDR3 loop is CAISGQEKGEQYF. Written as DNA, the CDR3 is TGTGCCATCAGTGGTCAAGAAAAGGGCGAGCAGTACTTC.

Ten or more counts support this clonotype. The chain links TRBV3-1 to TRBJ2-2; D is ambiguous. The V and J ends lost 0 bases and 8 bases respectively, with 7 bases between them. The CDR3 spans 13 residues. Germline CDR1 is LGHDT and CDR2 is YNNKEL (reference sequence). The CDR3: CASSQEVTGELFF. The CDR3 DNA reads TGTGCCAGCAGCCAAGAAGTAACTGGGGAGCTGTTTTTT.

This clonotype came up many times. This rearrangement joins TRBV10-1 to TRBJ2-1, with TRBD2 matching 9 bases. The CDR3 loop spans 14 amino acids. V trimming: 4 bases; J trimming: 7 bases; junction bases outside the gene matches: 5. CDR1 is WNHNN, CDR2 SYGVQD, per germline (reference sequence). The CDR3 DNA is TGCGCCAGCAGTGTCGCGGGGGGGCATAATGAGCAGTTCTTC. This codes for CASSVAGGHNEQFF.

The chain employs TRBV27 and TRBJ2-1; a possible D gene is TRBD2 (5 bases). V was trimmed by 8 bases and J by 8 bases, leaving 19 bases between them. Per germline, CDR1 MNHEY and CDR2 SMNVEV (reference sequence). This CDR3 contains 14 residues. Written as DNA, the CDR3 is TGTGCCAGCTCCCGCCCTTTTTCGGGGTATGAGCAGTTCTTC. Translating gives CASSRPFSGYEQFF.

The genes are TRBV30 and TRBJ2-7; 15 bases agree with TRBD2. The CDR3 spans 14 residues. After removal of 1 base from V and 13 bases from J, the junction contained 8 bases not matched to a gene. Germline lookup yields CDR1 GTSNPN and CDR2 SVGIG (reference sequence). CDR3 DNA sequence: TGTGCCTGGAGTGCAGGACTAGCGGGAGGGCCAGGCTACTTC. Amino acids: CAWSAGLAGGPGYF.

This clonotype was seen ten or more times. The chain uses TRBV12-3 or TRBV12-4 and TRBJ2-7; D might be TRBD1 (7 bases). The CDR3 contains 15 residues. V was cut by 3 bases and J by 2 bases, with 14 bases left in between. The CDR3 loop reads CASSFISGGTYEQYF. The DNA for the CDR3 is TGTGCCAGCAGTTTTATATCAGGGGGGACCTACGAGCAGTACTTC.

This clonotype has ten or more counts. V is TRBV9 and J is TRBJ1-1; 10 nucleotides align to TRBD1. The V gene end was trimmed by 4 bases and the J gene end by 10 bases; junction bases not matched to a gene: 7. The CDR3 has 13 residues. The germline V gene encodes CDR1 SGDLS and CDR2 YYNGEE. The CDR3, as DNA: TGTGCCAGCAGCCCAGGGACAGGGGACGCAGCTTTCTTT. Protein: CASSPGTGDAAFF.

This clonotype was counted at least ten times. The rearrangement uses TRBV2 and TRBJ2-1; 7 bases align to TRBD2. The CDR3 sequence is 20 residues long. V lost 7 bases and J lost 8; bases outside the gene matches: 29. The germline V gene encodes CDR1 SNHLY and CDR2 FYNNEI. In DNA, the CDR3 is TGTGCCAGCACCCCGCGGAGCGGGAACGGTCGGTTGACTTCGGCCCATGAGCAGTTCTTC. Protein product: CASTPRSGNGRLTSAHEQFF.